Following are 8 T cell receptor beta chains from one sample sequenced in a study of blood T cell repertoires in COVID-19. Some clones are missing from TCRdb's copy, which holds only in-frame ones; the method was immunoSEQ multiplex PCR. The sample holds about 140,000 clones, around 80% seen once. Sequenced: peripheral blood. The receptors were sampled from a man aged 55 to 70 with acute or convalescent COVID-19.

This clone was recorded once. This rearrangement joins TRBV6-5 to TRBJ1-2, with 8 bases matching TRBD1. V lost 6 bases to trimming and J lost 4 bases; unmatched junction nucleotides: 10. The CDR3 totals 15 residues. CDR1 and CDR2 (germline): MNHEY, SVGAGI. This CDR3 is CASRDRQGRGYGYTF. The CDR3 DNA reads TGTGCCAGCAGGGACCGACAGGGGCGCGGCTATGGCTACACCTTC.

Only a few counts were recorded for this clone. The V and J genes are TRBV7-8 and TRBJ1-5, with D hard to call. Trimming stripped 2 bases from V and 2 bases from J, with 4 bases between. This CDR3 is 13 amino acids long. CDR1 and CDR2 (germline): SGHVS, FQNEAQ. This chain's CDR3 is CASSLQGNQPQHF. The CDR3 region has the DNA TGTGCCAGCAGCTTACAGGGCAATCAGCCCCAGCATTTT.

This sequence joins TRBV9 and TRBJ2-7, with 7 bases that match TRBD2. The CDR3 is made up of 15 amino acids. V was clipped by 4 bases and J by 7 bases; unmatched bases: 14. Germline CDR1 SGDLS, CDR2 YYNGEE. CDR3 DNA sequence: TGTGCCAGCAGCTATGGGGGGACTATATCGGGAGAGCAGTACTTC. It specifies CASSYGGTISGEQYF.

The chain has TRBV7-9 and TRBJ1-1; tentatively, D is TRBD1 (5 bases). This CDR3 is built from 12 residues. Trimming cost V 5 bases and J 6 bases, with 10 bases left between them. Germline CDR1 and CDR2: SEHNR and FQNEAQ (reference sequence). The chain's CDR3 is CASSVGGAEAFF. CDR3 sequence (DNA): TGTGCCAGCAGCGTTGGGGGGGCTGAAGCTTTCTTT.

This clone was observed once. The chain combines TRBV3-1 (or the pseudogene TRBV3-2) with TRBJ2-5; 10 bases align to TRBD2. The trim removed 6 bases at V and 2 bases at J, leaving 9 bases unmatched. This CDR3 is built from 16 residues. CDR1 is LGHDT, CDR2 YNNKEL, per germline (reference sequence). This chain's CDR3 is CASRLGLAETQETQYF. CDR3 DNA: TGTGCCAGCAGACTAGGACTAGCGGAGACACAAGAGACCCAGTACTTC.

In DNA form, the CDR3 reads TGTGCCAGCAGTTCCGAGGCGACAGGGGGCAGATCACCCCTCCACTTT. Translation: CASSSEATGGRSPLHF. The chain carries TRBV6-5 and TRBJ1-6; TRBD1 matches 10 bases. Germline V lookup: CDR1 MNHEY, CDR2 SVGAGI. V was pared by 4 bases and J by 10 bases, with 10 bases of the junction left unmatched. This CDR3 contains 16 residues.

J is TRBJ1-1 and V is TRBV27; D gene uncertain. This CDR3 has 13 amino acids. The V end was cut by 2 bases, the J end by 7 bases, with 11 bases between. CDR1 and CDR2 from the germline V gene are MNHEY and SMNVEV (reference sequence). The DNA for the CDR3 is TGTGCCAGCAGTTTACGGTCAGGTATTGAAGCTTTCTTT. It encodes CASSLRSGIEAFF.

The CDR3 region has the DNA TGTGCCTTACGGGACACCGCTAGCACAGATACGCAGTATTTT. This sequence encodes CALRDTASTDTQYF. J is TRBJ2-3 and V is TRBV10-3; D might be TRBD1 (6 bases). The germline CDR1 and CDR2 sequences are ENHRY and SYGVKD. This CDR3 comprises 14 residues. V was shortened by 11 bases and J by 0 bases, with 15 bases between the two germline ends.